This section outlines one T cell receptor beta chain sequence together with its context. This clonotype was seen only a few times. The antigen this receptor binds is unknown. No clone much larger than this one lies a single base away; base qualities are absent. The data belong to a study of blood T cells in healthy people across ages (dated by TCRdb to about 2015). With respect to the entire study: In model experiments, template switching captured roughly one uniquely barcoded TCR beta cDNA molecule for every two T cells. Age-related changes in TCR beta repertoire diversity were measured in the study by deep sequencing normalized with unique cDNA molecular identifiers. The study analyzed two additional independent replicas of 1 million unique cDNA reads from the same blood draw for two donors, one aged 18 to 30 and one aged 80 or older. Donors were grouped into four age groups: young (average approximately 16 years), middle-aged (roughly 37), aged (approximately 58) and long-lived (just over 80). To avoid experimental bias, donors of different ages were spread randomly across the sequencing lanes.

General conclusions and limits of the study: Total diversity estimates from one million sequenced T cells were considered lower bounds and underestimates. Compared with the aged group, the long-lived group had more naive CD4+ T cells, fewer expanded clones and increased TCR diversity, suggesting age selection. Observed TCR beta diversity per million T cells fell roughly linearly with age, and a significant reduction was already apparent by age about 36. Because the CMV infection status of the donors was unknown, age-related changes in expanded clonotypes may potentially have been confounded. A strong correlation was found between observed TCR beta diversity and the percentage of naive T cells measured by flow cytometry. Conclusive comparison of naive and antigen-experienced compartments was prevented by the profiling of bulk unsorted PBMCs.

Donors were a few dozen systemically healthy Caucasian individuals from Russia aged roughly 6 to 95 years. Approximately 10 milliliters of peripheral blood were collected from each donor into EDTA-treated Vacutainer tubes. Ficoll-Paque density-gradient centrifugation was used to isolate PBMCs, with at least 7 million obtained per sample. Trizol reagent was used to extract total RNA from the PBMCs, yielding at least 6 micrograms per sample. The percentages of naive CD45RAhigh/CD27high T cells were determined by flow cytometry on a PBMC aliquot from every donor. The library was built by means of 5' RACE. The reads were generated on an Illumina HiSeq 2500. A second PCR of roughly 6 to 11 cycles was run with a J-beta primer mix and a sample-barcoded 5' primer. Each TCR beta cDNA molecule received a unique molecular identifier from a template-switch 5' adaptor carrying 12 random nucleotides. Each sample yielded at least 2.5 million CDR3-containing paired-end reads. All of the RNA was converted into first-strand cDNA using the Mint cDNA synthesis kit, with a TRBC-specific oligonucleotide serving as the primer. Following uracil-DNA glycosylase treatment, a first 18-cycle PCR with universal primers M1SS and BC2_uni_R was performed on all cDNA. On the authors' methods: For normalization, 1 million high-quality reads were randomly selected from each sample, with every read carrying a distinct molecular identifier. Reads sharing molecular identifiers were discarded rather than binned into consensus sequences. MiTCR, run with a Q25 quality threshold and the strictest error-elimination algorithm, handled CDR3 identification, clonotype clustering and error correction. A nonparametric unseen species model with Euler transformation was used to estimate a lower bound on total TCR beta diversity. TCRdb cleaned the public reads at Q25 with fastp, built clones with MiXCR and kept in-frame beta chains. A single entry per CDR3 protein holds the most common genes and DNA from its merged rows. The authors' filters were not applied to this entry. The sample yields 550,000 to 700,000 distinct CDR3 sequences; approximately 25% were counted once. The ten largest clones capture approximately 17% of the sample.

The V end gives up 1 base and the J end 2 bases, leaving 8 bases in the junction not matched to a gene. For CDR1 and CDR2, the germline V gene lists SGHRS and YFSETQ. Counted from cysteine to phenylalanine, this CDR3 has 17 amino acids. Kept here is only the CDR3 DNA, which spans 51 bases and is read in frame from base 1. The TCR sequence derives from a woman aged 70-85 years in good health. In this chain, TRBV5-1 is recombined with TRBJ2-3; 9 nucleotides in the junction match TRBD2. Material for sequencing was blood. The CDR3 protein is CASSLSSSGGSTDTQYF. The sequence in DNA is TGCGCCAGCAGCTTGTCGTCCAGCGGGGGGTCCACAGATACGCAGTATTTT.